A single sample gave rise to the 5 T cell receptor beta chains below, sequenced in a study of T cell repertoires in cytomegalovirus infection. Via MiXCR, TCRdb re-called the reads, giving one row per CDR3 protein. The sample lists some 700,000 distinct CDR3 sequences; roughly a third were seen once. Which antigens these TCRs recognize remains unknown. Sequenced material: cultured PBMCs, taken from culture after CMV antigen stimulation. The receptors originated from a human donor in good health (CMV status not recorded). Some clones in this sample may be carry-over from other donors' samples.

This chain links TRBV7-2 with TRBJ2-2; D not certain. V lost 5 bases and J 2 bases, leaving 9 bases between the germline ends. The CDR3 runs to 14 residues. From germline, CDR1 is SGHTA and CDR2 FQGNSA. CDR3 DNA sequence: TGTGCCAGCAGCCCCGTGTATAACACCGGGGAGCTGTTTTTT. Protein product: CASSPVYNTGELFF.

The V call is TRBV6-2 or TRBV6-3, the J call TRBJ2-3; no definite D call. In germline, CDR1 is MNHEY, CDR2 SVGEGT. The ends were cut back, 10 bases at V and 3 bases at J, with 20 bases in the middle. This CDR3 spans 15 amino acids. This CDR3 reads CATQLTHPRTDTQYF. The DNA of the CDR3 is TGTGCCACCCAACTAACGCACCCTAGGACAGATACGCAGTATTTT.

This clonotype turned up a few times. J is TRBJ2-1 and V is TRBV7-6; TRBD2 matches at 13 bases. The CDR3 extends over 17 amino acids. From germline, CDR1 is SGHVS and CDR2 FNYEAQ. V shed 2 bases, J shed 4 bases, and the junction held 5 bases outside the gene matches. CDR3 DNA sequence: TGTGCCAGCAGCTTATACAGGGGACTAGCGGGGTACAATGAGCAGTTCTTC. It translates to CASSLYRGLAGYNEQFF.

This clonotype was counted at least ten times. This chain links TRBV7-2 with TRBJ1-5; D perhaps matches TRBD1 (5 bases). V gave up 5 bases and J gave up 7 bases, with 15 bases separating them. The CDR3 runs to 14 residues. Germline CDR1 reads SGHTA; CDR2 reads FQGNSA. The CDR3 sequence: CASSHRGLDQPQHF. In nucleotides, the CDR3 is TGTGCCAGCAGCCACCGGGGCCTAGACCAGCCCCAGCATTTT.

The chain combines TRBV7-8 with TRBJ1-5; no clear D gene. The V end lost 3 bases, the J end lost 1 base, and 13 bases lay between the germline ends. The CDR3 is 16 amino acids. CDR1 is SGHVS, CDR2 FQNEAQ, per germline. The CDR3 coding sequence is TGTGCCAGCAGCTTTGGGAAATTGGGAAGCAATCAGCCCCAGCATTTT. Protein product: CASSFGKLGSNQPQHF.